The 25 T cell receptor beta chains in this list originate from one sample, sequenced in a study of T cells in Graves' hyperthyroidism and ophthalmopathy. The investigators amplified TCR beta CDR3 regions from RNA transcripts. The HTBI primer set drove a first-round RT-PCR of the TCR CDR3. Each CDR3 protein gets one entry after TCRdb re-called the multiplex PCR reads with MiXCR. The sample carries hundreds of thousands of distinct CDR3 sequences, approximately 14% recorded once. Input material: blood. Receptor source: a woman aged 25 to 45 with Graves' hyperthyroidism that later progressed to Graves' ophthalmopathy.

This clonotype was counted ten times or more. The genes are TRBV6-1 and TRBJ2-2; 11 bases line up with TRBD2. With 7 bases clipped from V and 0 bases from J, the junction kept 7 bases outside the gene matches. The germline V gene encodes CDR1 MNHNS and CDR2 SASEGT. This CDR3 has 17 amino acids. In DNA form, the CDR3 reads TGTGCCAGCACTGCTCTAGCGGGAGGACCGAACACCGGGGAGCTGTTTTTT. Translation: CASTALAGGPNTGELFF.

This clonotype was counted many times. This chain joins TRBV7-2 and TRBJ2-7; weak D call: TRBD1 (6 bases). V lost 4 bases to trimming and J lost 4 bases, with 14 bases between them. This CDR3 contains 14 residues. From germline, CDR1 is SGHTA and CDR2 FQGNSA. Written as DNA, the CDR3 is TGTGCCAGCAGCTCCTATCTGGACAGTTACGAGCAGTACTTC. Translating gives CASSSYLDSYEQYF.

This sequence joins TRBV11-2 and TRBJ2-1; D remains ambiguous. With 1 base removed from V and 7 bases from J, the gap between germline ends came to 11 bases. Germline V gene data show CDR1 as SGHAT and CDR2 as FQNNGV. The CDR3 spans 14 residues. DNA of the CDR3: TGTGCCAGCAGCTTAGTCCGGCTTCCTAATGAGCAGTTCTTC. Protein: CASSLVRLPNEQFF.

This clonotype was counted many times. The genes are TRBV28 and TRBJ2-7, with TRBD1 identical over 8 bases. CDR1 and CDR2 from the germline V gene are MDHEN and SYDVKM. Unmatched junction bases numbered 10, after V lost 6 bases and J lost 3 bases. The CDR3 length is 15 residues. The DNA for the CDR3 is TGTGCCAGCAGACCGGGACAGGCGGCGAACTACGAGCAGTACTTC. Translating gives CASRPGQAANYEQYF. Full variable domain (rest looked up from reference TRBV28 and TRBJ2-7): DVKVTQSSRYLVKRTGEKVFLECVQDMDHENMFWYRQDPGLGLRLIYFSYDVKMKEKGDIPEGYSVSREKKERFSLILESASTNQTSMYLCASRPGQAANYEQYFGPGTRLTVT.

In this sample, this clonotype turned up a few times. The CDR3 loop is CASSPAPRLAGIQYEQYF. CDR3 nucleotide sequence: TGTGCCAGCAGCCCCGCCCCCCGACTAGCGGGAATTCAGTACGAGCAGTACTTC. The rearrangement joins TRBV14 to TRBJ2-7; 11 bases align to TRBD2. The CDR3 is made up of 18 amino acids. CDR1 is SGHDN, CDR2 FVKESK, per germline. J lost 4 bases, V lost 4 bases, and 15 bases had no gene match.

A remark on this clonotype: This may be a read error: a much more frequent sequence differs by one nucleotide. The rearrangement joins TRBV5-1 to TRBJ1-1; TRBD1 might be the D (5 bases). The CDR3 consists of 14 residues. The V gene's germline CDR1 is SGHRS and CDR2 YFSETQ. CDR3 residues: CASSLMGGNTEALF. The CDR3 DNA reads as TGCGCCAGCAGCTTGATGGGGGGGAACACTGAAGCTTTATTT.

Many counts were recorded for this clonotype. The chain couples TRBV10-3 to TRBJ1-1; TRBD1 matches 9 bases. J was trimmed by 5 bases and V by 9 bases; bases with no gene match: 4. Germline values: CDR1 ENHRY, CDR2 SYGVKD. The CDR3 spans 12 residues. The DNA for the CDR3 is TGTGCCATTCGACAGGGGGAGACTGAAGCTTTCTTT. Protein product: CAIRQGETEAFF.

This clonotype was recorded at least ten times. The chain recombines TRBV6-1 with TRBJ2-7, with TRBD2 matching over 12 bases. Unmatched junction bases numbered 6, after V lost 4 bases and J lost 5 bases. CDR3 size: 15 residues. Germline lookup yields CDR1 MNHNS and CDR2 SASEGT. The CDR3 nucleotides read TGTGCCAGCAGTGCCTGGACTAGCGGGAACCACGAGCAGTACTTC. Protein: CASSAWTSGNHEQYF.

This clonotype was seen ten or more times. CDR3 in DNA: TGCGCCAGCAGCTGGGACAGGGGCTCAATGAACACTGAAGCTTTCTTT. It is translated as CASSWDRGSMNTEAFF. The genes are TRBV5-1 and TRBJ1-1; TRBD1 aligns across 10 bases. V dropped 3 bases and J dropped 0; count of bases not matched to a gene: 5. CDR1 is SGHRS and CDR2 is YFSETQ in the germline V gene. The CDR3 has 16 amino acids.

This clonotype came up many times. The chain couples TRBV25-1 to TRBJ2-2, with 14 bases lining up with TRBD2. The J segment lost 8 bases and the V segment lost 6 bases, leaving 2 bases of the junction unmatched. Germline values: CDR1 MGHDK, CDR2 SYGVNS. There are 14 residues in the CDR3. The CDR3 DNA is TGTGCCAGCAGGGGACTAGCGGGAGTGGGGGAGCTGTTTTTT. Protein product: CASRGLAGVGELFF.

Ten or more counts support this clonotype. The chain is built from TRBV7-2 and TRBJ2-3, with TRBD2 matching 9 bases. V was clipped by 4 bases and J by 0 bases; unmatched bases: 11. The CDR3 is 18 amino acids. Germline V gene lookup returns CDR1 SGHTA and CDR2 FQGNSA. The CDR3, as DNA: TGTGCCAGCAGCTCCATAACTAGCGGGTTCTTTAGCACAGATACGCAGTATTTT. Translation: CASSSITSGFFSTDTQYF.

The V gene is TRBV7-3, the J gene TRBJ2-1; D possibly uses TRBD1 or TRBD2 (5 bases each). Germline CDR1 is SGHTA and CDR2 is FQGTGA. CDR3 length: 13 residues. V lost 4 bases and J 10 bases, leaving 14 bases between the germline ends. CDR3 nucleotides: TGTGCCAGCAGCTGGGGGTCCCGTCAGGAGCAGTTCTTC. It encodes CASSWGSRQEQFF.

This clonotype was observed many times. The chain recombines TRBV30 with TRBJ1-1, with D possibly TRBD1 on 6 matching bases. The CDR3 has 12 residues. Germline CDR1 reads GTSNPN; CDR2 reads SVGIG (reference sequence). V lost 2 bases and J lost 8, with 12 bases in between. DNA for the CDR3: TGTGCCTGGAGTTTCCACAGGGAAGAAGCTTTCTTT. It specifies CAWSFHREEAFF.

This clonotype was found a few times. This chain joins TRBV6-1 and TRBJ1-4; 9 nucleotides match TRBD1. The V gene end was trimmed by 5 bases and the J gene end by 4 bases; junction bases not matched to a gene: 8. CDR1 and CDR2 from the germline V gene are MNHNS and SASEGT. The CDR3 length is 16 residues. The CDR3: CASSNQPGQGNEKLFF. DNA for the CDR3: TGTGCCAGCAGTAATCAACCGGGACAGGGTAATGAAAAACTGTTTTTT.

About this clonotype itself: Just one base apart from a much larger clone, this may be a read error. CDR3 nucleotide sequence: TGTGCCAGCAGTTTAAGAGGAGCGGGGTGTGAGACCCAGTACTTC. This sequence encodes CASSLRGAGCETQYF. V and J are TRBV12-3 or TRBV12-4 and TRBJ2-5; 7 bases line up with TRBD2. The J segment lost 5 bases and the V segment lost 2 bases, leaving 8 bases of the junction unmatched. The CDR3 runs 15 residues.

There are many counts of this clonotype. This chain joins TRBV11-2 and TRBJ2-5; D not resolved. Deletions cut 3 bases from V and 5 bases from J, with 10 bases between. This CDR3 is built from 13 residues. Germline CDR1 and CDR2: SGHAT and FQNNGV. The CDR3 loop reads CASSLREDETQYF. Here the CDR3 DNA reads TGTGCCAGCAGCTTGAGAGAAGATGAGACCCAGTACTTC.

This clonotype was seen repeatedly, ten times or more. The chain links TRBV5-1 to TRBJ1-6, with TRBD1 as a possible D gene (5 bases). Germline CDR1 is SGHRS and CDR2 is YFSETQ. The CDR3 totals 15 residues. The V gene lost 7 bases and the J gene lost 8 bases, with 19 bases spanning the gap. This CDR3 is CASQGPETGDSPLHF. The DNA of the CDR3 is TGCGCCAGCCAGGGCCCGGAAACCGGGGATTCACCCCTCCACTTT.

This chain links TRBV4-2 with TRBJ2-7; 7 bases agree with TRBD1. The length of the CDR3 is 15 residues. With 3 bases clipped from V and 4 bases from J, the junction kept 9 bases outside the gene matches. In germline, CDR1 is LGHNA, CDR2 YNFKEQ. The CDR3 protein is CASSQQARDSYEQYF. The CDR3, as DNA: TGTGCCAGCAGCCAGCAGGCCCGGGACAGTTACGAGCAGTACTTC.

In this sample, this clonotype turned up many times. V usage is TRBV6-5 and J usage is TRBJ1-1; D call uncertain. The CDR3 has 15 residues. In germline, CDR1 is MNHEY, CDR2 SVGAGI. Trimming stripped 0 bases from V and 1 base from J, with 9 bases between. The CDR3 spells CASSYSKYRNTEAFF. The CDR3 region has the DNA TGTGCCAGCAGTTACTCGAAGTATAGGAACACTGAAGCTTTCTTT.

This clonotype was observed at least ten times. DNA for the CDR3: TGTGCCAGCAGCCGGGACAGCCAATGGAATGAGCAGTTCTTC. Its protein is CASSRDSQWNEQFF. This chain uses TRBV11-3 with TRBJ2-1; 7 bases map to TRBD1. CDR1 and CDR2 (germline): SGHNT, YENEEA. The CDR3 contains 14 residues. The V segment lost 5 bases and the J segment 7 bases; nucleotides outside the gene matches: 8.

This clonotype came up many times. The genes are TRBV28 and TRBJ1-6, with 8 positions matching TRBD1. The CDR3 contains 15 residues. V was pared by 6 bases and J by 14 bases, with 15 bases of the junction left unmatched. Per germline, CDR1 MDHEN and CDR2 SYDVKM. CDR3 protein: CASSPGTGATRALHF. CDR3 in DNA: TGTGCCAGCAGCCCTGGGACAGGCGCAACTCGAGCCCTCCACTTT.

This clonotype was found a few times. The CDR3 loop reads CASSINGGQPQHF. CDR3 coding DNA: TGTGCCAGTAGTATAAACGGGGGTCAGCCCCAGCATTTT. The chain recombines TRBV19 with TRBJ1-5; a weak D match, TRBD1 (5 bases). Trimming pared 2 bases from V and 6 bases from J, leaving 8 bases between. Germline CDR1 and CDR2: LNHDA and SQIVND (reference sequence). The CDR3 covers 13 residues.

This clonotype came up many times. The V gene is TRBV7-8, the J gene TRBJ2-7, with 8 bases identical to TRBD1. Germline V CDR1 and CDR2: SGHVS, FQNEAQ. The CDR3 spans 15 residues. V gave up 0 bases and J gave up 2 bases; unmatched junction bases: 3. CDR3 sequence: CASSLARGQAYEQYF. In nucleotides, the CDR3 is TGTGCCAGCAGCTTAGCGCGGGGACAGGCCTACGAGCAGTACTTC.

In this sample, this clonotype turned up many times. The chain joins TRBV3-1 to TRBJ1-5, with no clear D. V lost 1 base and J lost 4, with 8 bases in between. The CDR3 sequence is 14 residues long. The germline CDR1 and CDR2 sequences are LGHDT and YNNKEL (reference sequence). This CDR3 is CASSQVGANQPQHF. The CDR3 DNA sequence: TGTGCCAGCAGCCAAGTGGGTGCGAATCAGCCCCAGCATTTT.

This chain's CDR3 is CASSSGRLAGAGEQFF. The CDR3 DNA reads as TGTGCCAGCAGCTCCGGAAGGCTAGCGGGTGCGGGTGAGCAGTTCTTC. The chain employs TRBV9 and TRBJ2-1; TRBD2 aligns across 8 bases. J lost 9 bases, V lost 4 bases, and 15 bases had no gene match. This CDR3 spans 16 amino acids. CDR1 is SGDLS and CDR2 is YYNGEE in the germline V gene.